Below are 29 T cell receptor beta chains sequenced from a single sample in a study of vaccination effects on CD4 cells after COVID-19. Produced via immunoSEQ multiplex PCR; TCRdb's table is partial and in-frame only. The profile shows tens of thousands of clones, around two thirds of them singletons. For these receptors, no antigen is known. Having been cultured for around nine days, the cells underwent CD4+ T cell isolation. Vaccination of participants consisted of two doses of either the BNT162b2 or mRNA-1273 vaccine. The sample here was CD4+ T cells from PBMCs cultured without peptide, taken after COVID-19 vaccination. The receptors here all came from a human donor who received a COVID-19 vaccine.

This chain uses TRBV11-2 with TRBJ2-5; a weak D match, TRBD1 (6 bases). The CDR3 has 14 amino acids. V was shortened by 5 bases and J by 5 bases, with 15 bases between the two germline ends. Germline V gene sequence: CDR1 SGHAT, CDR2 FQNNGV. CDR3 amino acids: CASSETRTGETQYF. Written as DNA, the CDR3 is TGTGCCAGCAGCGAAACCCGAACAGGGGAGACCCAGTACTTC. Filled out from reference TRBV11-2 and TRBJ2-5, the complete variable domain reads EAGVAQSPRYKIIEKRQSVAFWCNPISGHATLYWYQQILGQGPKLLIQFQNNGVVDDSQLPKDRFSAERLKGVDSTLKIQPAKLEDSAVYLCASSETRTGETQYFGPGTRLLVL.

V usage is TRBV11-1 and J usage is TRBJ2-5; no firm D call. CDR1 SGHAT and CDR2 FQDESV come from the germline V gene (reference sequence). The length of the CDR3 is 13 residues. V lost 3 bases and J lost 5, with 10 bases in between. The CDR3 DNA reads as TGTGCCAGCAGCTTTGGGATTGGGGAGACCCAGTACTTC. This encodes CASSFGIGETQYF.

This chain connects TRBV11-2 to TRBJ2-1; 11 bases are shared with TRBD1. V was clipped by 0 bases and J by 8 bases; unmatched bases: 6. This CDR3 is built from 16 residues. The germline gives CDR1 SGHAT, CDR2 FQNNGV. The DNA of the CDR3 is TGTGCCAGCAGCTTAGATGGGGACAGGGGGTACGATGAGCAGTTCTTC. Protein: CASSLDGDRGYDEQFF.

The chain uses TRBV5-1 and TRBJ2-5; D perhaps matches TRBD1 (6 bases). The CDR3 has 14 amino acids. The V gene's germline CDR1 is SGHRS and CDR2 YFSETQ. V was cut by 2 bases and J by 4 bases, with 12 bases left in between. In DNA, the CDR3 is TGCGCCAGCAGCTTCGGGACATCAAGAGAGACCCAGTACTTC. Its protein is CASSFGTSRETQYF. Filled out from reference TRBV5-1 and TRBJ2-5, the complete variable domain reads KAGVTQTPRYLIKTRGQQVTLSCSPISGHRSVSWYQQTPGQGLQFLFEYFSETQRNKGNFPGRFSGRQFSNSRSEMNVSTLELGDSALYLCASSFGTSRETQYFGPGTRLLVL.

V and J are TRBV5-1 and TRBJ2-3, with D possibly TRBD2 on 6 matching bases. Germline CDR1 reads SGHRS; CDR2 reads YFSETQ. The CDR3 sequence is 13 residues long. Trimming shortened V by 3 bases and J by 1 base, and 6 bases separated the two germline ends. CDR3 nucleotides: TGCGCCAGCAGCTGGGGGGGCACAGATACGCAGTATTTT. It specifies CASSWGGTDTQYF.

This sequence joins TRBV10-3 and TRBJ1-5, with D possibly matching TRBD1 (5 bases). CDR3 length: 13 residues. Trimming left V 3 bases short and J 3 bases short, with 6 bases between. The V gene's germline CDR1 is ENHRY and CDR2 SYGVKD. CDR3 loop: CAISEQVNQPQHF. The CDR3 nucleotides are TGTGCCATCAGTGAACAGGTCAATCAGCCCCAGCATTTT.

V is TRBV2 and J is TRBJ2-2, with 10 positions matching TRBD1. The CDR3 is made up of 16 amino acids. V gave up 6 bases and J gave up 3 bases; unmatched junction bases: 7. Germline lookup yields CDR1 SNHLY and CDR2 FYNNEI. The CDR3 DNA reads TGTGCCAGCAGACACGACAGGGGGCGCGACACCGGGGAGCTGTTTTTT. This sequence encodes CASRHDRGRDTGELFF.

The DNA of the CDR3 is TGTGCCAGCACCCCGGGGAGCCGCTCTGGGGCCAACGTCCTGACTTTC. Translated, it gives CASTPGSRSGANVLTF. The chain couples TRBV9 to TRBJ2-6, with TRBD2 as a possible D gene (5 bases). The CDR3 runs 16 residues. Trimming removed 6 bases from V and 0 bases from J, with 13 bases in between. Germline-derived CDR1 and CDR2 are SGDLS and YYNGEE.

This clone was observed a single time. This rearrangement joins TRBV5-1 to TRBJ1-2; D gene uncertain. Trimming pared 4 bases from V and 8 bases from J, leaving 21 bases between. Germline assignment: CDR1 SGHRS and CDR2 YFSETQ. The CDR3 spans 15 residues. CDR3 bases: TGCGCCAGCAGCCCCCAATCAGAATCGGTTTGGGGCTACACCTTC. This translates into CASSPQSESVWGYTF.

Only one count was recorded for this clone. This chain's CDR3 is CASSLSGGRGETQYF. CDR3 nucleotide sequence: TGTGCCAGCAGTTTATCGGGGGGAAGAGGCGAGACCCAGTACTTC. This sequence joins TRBV27 and TRBJ2-5, with a weak D call TRBD2 (6 bases). Per the germline V gene, CDR1 is MNHEY and CDR2 is SMNVEV (reference sequence). V lost 0 bases and J 5 bases, leaving 13 bases between the germline ends. This CDR3 region has 15 residues.

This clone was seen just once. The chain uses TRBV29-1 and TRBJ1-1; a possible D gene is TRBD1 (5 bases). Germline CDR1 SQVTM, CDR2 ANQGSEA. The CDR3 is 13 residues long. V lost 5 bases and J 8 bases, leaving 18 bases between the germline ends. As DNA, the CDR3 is TGCAGCGTTACCCAAGTCACAGAGGGGGAAGCTTTCTTT. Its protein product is CSVTQVTEGEAFF.

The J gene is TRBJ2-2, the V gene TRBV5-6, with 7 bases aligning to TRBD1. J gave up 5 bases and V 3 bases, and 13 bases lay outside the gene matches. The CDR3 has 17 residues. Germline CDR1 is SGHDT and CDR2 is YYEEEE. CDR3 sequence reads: CASSSSFRQGTTGELFF. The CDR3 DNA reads TGTGCCAGCAGCTCTTCTTTCCGACAGGGAACGACCGGGGAGCTGTTTTTT. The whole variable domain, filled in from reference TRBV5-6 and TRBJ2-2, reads DAGVTQSPTHLIKTRGQQVTLRCSPKSGHDTVSWYQQALGQGPQFIFQYYEEEERQRGNFPDRFSGHQFPNYSSELNVNALLLGDSALYLCASSSSFRQGTTGELFFGEGSRLTVL.

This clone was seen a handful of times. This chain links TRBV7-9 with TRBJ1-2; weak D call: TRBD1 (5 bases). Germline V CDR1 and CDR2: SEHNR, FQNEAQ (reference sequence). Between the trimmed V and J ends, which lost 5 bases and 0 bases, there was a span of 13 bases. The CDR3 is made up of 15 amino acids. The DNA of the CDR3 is TGTGCCAGCAGCCGGGGGTCCCTAGCTAACTATGGCTACACCTTC. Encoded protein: CASSRGSLANYGYTF.

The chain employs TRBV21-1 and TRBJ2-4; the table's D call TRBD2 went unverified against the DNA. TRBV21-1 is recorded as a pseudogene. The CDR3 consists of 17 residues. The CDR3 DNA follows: TGTGCCAGCAGCAGAAGGGCGGGGTGGGAGCAAACAAACATTCAGTACTTC. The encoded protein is CASSRRAGWEQTNIQYF.

CDR3 sequence (DNA): TGTGCCAGTAGTATGGGGGCTAGCGGGGGGGCCGAAAAAGAGACCCAGTACTTC. Protein: CASSMGASGGAEKETQYF. The rearrangement links TRBV19 to TRBJ2-5; TRBD2 aligns across 12 bases. V shed 3 bases, J shed 3 bases, and the junction held 11 bases outside the gene matches. Germline loops: CDR1 LNHDA, CDR2 SQIVND (reference sequence). The CDR3 is 18 residues long.

The CDR3 loop reads CASSQYTETQYF. The CDR3 DNA sequence: TGTGCCAGCAGCCAATATACGGAGACCCAGTACTTC. V is TRBV3-1 (or the pseudogene TRBV3-2) and J is TRBJ2-5, with D unresolved. The ends were cut back, 2 bases at V and 5 bases at J, with 6 bases in the middle. Germline CDR1 reads LGHDT; CDR2 reads YNNKEL (reference sequence). The CDR3 covers 12 residues.

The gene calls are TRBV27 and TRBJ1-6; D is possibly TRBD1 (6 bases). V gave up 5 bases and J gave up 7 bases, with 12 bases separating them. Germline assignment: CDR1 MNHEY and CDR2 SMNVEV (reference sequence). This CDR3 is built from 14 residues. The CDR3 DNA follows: TGTGCCAGCAGTCCCCGGGACAAAAATTCACCCCTCCACTTT. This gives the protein CASSPRDKNSPLHF.

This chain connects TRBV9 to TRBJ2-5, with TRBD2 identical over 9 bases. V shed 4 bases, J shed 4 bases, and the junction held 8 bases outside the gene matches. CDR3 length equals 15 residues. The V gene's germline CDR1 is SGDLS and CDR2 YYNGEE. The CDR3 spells CASSLGGLAGETQYF. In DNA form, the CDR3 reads TGTGCCAGCAGCCTAGGGGGACTAGCTGGAGAGACCCAGTACTTC.

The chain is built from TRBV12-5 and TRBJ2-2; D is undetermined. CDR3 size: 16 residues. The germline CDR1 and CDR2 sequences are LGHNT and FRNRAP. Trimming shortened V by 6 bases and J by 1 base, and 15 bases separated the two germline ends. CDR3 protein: CASGAKQRRNTGELFF. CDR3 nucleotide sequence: TGTGCTAGTGGCGCTAAACAGAGGAGGAACACCGGGGAGCTGTTTTTT.

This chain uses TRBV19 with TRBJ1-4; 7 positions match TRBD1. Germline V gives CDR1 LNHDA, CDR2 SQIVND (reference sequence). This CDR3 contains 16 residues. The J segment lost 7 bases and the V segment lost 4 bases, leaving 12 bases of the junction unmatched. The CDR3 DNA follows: TGTGCCAGTAGTACCGACAGGGCACGGGGGTCTGAAAAACTGTTTTTT. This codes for CASSTDRARGSEKLFF.

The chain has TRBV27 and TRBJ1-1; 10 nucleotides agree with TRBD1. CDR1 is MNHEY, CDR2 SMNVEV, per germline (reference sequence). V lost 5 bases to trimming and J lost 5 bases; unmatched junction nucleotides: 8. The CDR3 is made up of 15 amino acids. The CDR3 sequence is CASSPDRGRRTEAFF. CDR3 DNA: TGTGCCAGCAGTCCTGACAGGGGGCGCCGGACTGAAGCTTTCTTT.

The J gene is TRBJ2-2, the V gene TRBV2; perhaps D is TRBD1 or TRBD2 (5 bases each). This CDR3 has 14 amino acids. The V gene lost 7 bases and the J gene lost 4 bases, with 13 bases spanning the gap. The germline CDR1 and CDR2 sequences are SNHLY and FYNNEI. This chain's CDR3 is CASKWGGGTGELFF. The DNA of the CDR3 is TGTGCCAGCAAGTGGGGTGGGGGCACCGGGGAGCTGTTTTTT.

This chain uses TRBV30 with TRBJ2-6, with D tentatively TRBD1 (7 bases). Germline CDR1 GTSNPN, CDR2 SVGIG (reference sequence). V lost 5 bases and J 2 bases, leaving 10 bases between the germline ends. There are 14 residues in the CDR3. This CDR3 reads CAWDREAGANVLTF. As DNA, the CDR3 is TGTGCCTGGGACAGGGAGGCTGGGGCCAACGTCCTGACTTTC.

The CDR3 DNA is TGTGCCACCAGCAGACCCAGGGGGCGCGTGAGCGAGCAGTACGTC. It encodes CATSRPRGRVSEQYV. The chain employs TRBV15 and TRBJ2-7, with 8 bases lining up with TRBD1. The CDR3 sequence is 15 residues long. The J segment lost 6 bases and the V segment lost 2 bases, leaving 9 bases of the junction unmatched. Looked up from germline, CDR1 is LNHNV and CDR2 is YYDKDF (reference sequence).

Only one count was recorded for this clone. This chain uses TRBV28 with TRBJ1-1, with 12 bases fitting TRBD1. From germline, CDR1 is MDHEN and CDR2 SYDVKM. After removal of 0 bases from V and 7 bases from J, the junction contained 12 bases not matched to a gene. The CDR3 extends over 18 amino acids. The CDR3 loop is CASSLWPGSGTGGYEAFF. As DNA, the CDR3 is TGTGCCAGCAGTTTATGGCCTGGATCCGGGACAGGGGGCTATGAAGCTTTCTTT.

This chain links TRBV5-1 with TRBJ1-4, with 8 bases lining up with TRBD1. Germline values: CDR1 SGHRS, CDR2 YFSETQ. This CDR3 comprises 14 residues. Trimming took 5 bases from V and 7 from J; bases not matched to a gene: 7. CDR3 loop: CASREGQAGEKLFF. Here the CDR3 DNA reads TGCGCCAGCAGGGAGGGACAGGCGGGTGAAAAACTGTTTTTT.

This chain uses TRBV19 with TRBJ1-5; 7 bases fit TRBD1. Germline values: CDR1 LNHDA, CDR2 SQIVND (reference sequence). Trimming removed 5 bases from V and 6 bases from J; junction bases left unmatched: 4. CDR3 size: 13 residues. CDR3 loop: CASSDRAAQPQHF. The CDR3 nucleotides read TGTGCCAGTAGTGACAGGGCGGCTCAGCCCCAGCATTTT.

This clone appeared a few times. The CDR3 DNA sequence: TGTGCCAGCAGCTTAGCCCAAGGCGAGACCCAGTACTTC. It specifies CASSLAQGETQYF. The chain recombines TRBV7-2 with TRBJ2-5; D is undetermined. Trimming shortened V by 0 bases and J by 5 bases, and 7 bases separated the two germline ends. Per the germline V gene, CDR1 is SGHTA and CDR2 is FQGNSA. The CDR3 contains 13 residues.

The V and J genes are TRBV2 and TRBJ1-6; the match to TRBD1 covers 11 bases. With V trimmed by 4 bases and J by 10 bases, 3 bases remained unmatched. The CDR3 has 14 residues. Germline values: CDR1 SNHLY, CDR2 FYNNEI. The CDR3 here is CASSGTGGGSPLHF. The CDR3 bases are TGTGCCAGCAGTGGGACAGGGGGCGGATCACCCCTCCACTTT.